Shown below are 27 T cell receptor beta chains from a single sample sequenced in a study of T cells after yellow fever vaccination. Each CDR3 protein gets one entry after TCRdb re-called the 5' RACE reads with MiXCR. The sample holds approximately 610,000 distinct CDR3 sequences, less than 20% seen once. Sequencing was performed on PBMCs, taken 5 days after the first yellow fever vaccination. These receptors came from a man aged 18 to 29 who received the YFV17D yellow fever vaccine.

This clonotype was observed a handful of times. The V call is TRBV9, the J call TRBJ2-7, with D possibly being TRBD1 or TRBD2 (5 bases each). Germline V gives CDR1 SGDLS, CDR2 YYNGEE. V lost 4 bases to trimming and J lost 6 bases, with 17 bases between them. This CDR3 has 14 residues. CDR3 in DNA: TGTGCCAGCAGCCCAGGGAGACGGAGGAGCGAGCAGTACTTC. Translating gives CASSPGRRRSEQYF.

The sample holds many counts of this clonotype. V usage is TRBV6-6 and J usage is TRBJ2-7, with D unresolved. CDR1 and CDR2 (germline): MNHNY, SVGAGI (reference sequence). There are 13 residues in the CDR3. The V end was cut by 4 bases, the J end by 8 bases, with 15 bases between. The CDR3 DNA reads as TGTGCCAGCAGTTCAGGTGGTGTCCCGAAGCAGTACGTC. Translation gives CASSSGGVPKQYV.

This clonotype was found a few times. This sequence joins TRBV6-1 and TRBJ2-2; D possibly corresponds to TRBD1 (5 bases). The CDR3 consists of 15 residues. V lost 4 bases and J 3 bases, leaving 12 bases between the germline ends. Per the germline V gene, CDR1 is MNHNS and CDR2 is SASEGT. The CDR3 here is CASSGGHLYTGELFF. The CDR3 DNA follows: TGTGCCAGCAGTGGAGGACACCTGTACACCGGGGAGCTGTTTTTT.

The chain joins TRBV7-2 to TRBJ2-1; TRBD1 matches at 8 bases. The V segment lost 5 bases and the J segment 10 bases; nucleotides outside the gene matches: 7. The germline V gene has CDR1 SGHTA and CDR2 FQGNSA. This CDR3 spans 13 amino acids. CDR3 sequence: CASSPDRAREQFF. The CDR3 nucleotides read TGTGCCAGCAGCCCGGACAGGGCCCGGGAGCAGTTCTTC.

This chain uses TRBV7-9 with TRBJ1-2; no clear D gene. Per germline, CDR1 SEHNR and CDR2 FQNEAQ (reference sequence). Trimming pared 9 bases from V and 12 bases from J, leaving 14 bases between. This CDR3 is 10 amino acids long. CDR3 in amino acids: CASQRDPDTF. The CDR3 nucleotides read TGTGCCAGTCAAAGGGATCCCGACACCTTC.

The chain couples TRBV29-1 to TRBJ2-3, with D hard to call. CDR3 length: 13 amino acids. Trimming stripped 4 bases from V and 0 bases from J, with 8 bases between. Per germline, CDR1 SQVTM and CDR2 ANQGSEA. CDR3 loop: CSVGEASTDTQYF. CDR3 DNA: TGCAGCGTTGGCGAGGCTAGCACAGATACGCAGTATTTT.

This clonotype was counted only a few times. The chain links TRBV5-1 to TRBJ2-5; unclear D gene. Germline assignment: CDR1 SGHRS and CDR2 YFSETQ. This CDR3 comprises 15 residues. V was shortened by 3 bases and J by 4 bases, with 16 bases between the two germline ends. Here the CDR3 reads CASSSGVVVPETQYF. The CDR3, as DNA: TGCGCCAGCAGCTCCGGCGTAGTAGTTCCAGAGACCCAGTACTTC.

V usage is TRBV7-3 and J usage is TRBJ2-1; the match to TRBD2 covers 8 bases. V dropped 4 bases and J dropped 7; count of bases not matched to a gene: 9. This CDR3 has 15 amino acids. In germline, CDR1 is SGHTA, CDR2 FQGTGA. The CDR3 DNA follows: TGTGCCAGCAGCTCTTGGGCGGGGGGCGGAAATGAGCAGTTCTTC. It encodes CASSSWAGGGNEQFF.

This clonotype was observed a few times. The V and J genes are TRBV27 and TRBJ2-3, with 7 bases identical to TRBD1. V dropped 4 bases and J dropped 4; count of bases not matched to a gene: 8. In germline, CDR1 is MNHEY, CDR2 SMNVEV (reference sequence). This CDR3 region has 15 residues. The DNA of the CDR3 is TGTGCCAGCAGTTACTCGACAGGGCGTCCAGATACGCAGTATTTT. The encoded protein is CASSYSTGRPDTQYF.

J is TRBJ2-3 and V is TRBV4-3; D uncertain. The CDR3 is made up of 15 amino acids. Trimming took 0 bases from V and 0 from J, leaving 7 bases between them. Germline-derived CDR1 and CDR2 are LGHNA and YSLEER. The CDR3 reads CASSQDKLSTDTQYF. Written as DNA, the CDR3 is TGCGCCAGCAGCCAAGATAAGCTAAGCACAGATACGCAGTATTTT.

This rearrangement joins TRBV7-2 to TRBJ2-6; D tentatively reads TRBD1 or TRBD2 (5 bases each). The CDR3 is 14 amino acids. Trimming took 7 bases from V and 4 from J, leaving 11 bases between them. Germline values: CDR1 SGHTA, CDR2 FQGNSA. CDR3 bases: TGTGCCAGCATCGGTAGGGACGGGGCCAACGTCCTGACTTTC. This codes for CASIGRDGANVLTF.

In its sample, this clonotype was seen a few times. The V and J genes are TRBV7-2 and TRBJ2-7, with D hard to call. In germline, CDR1 is SGHTA, CDR2 FQGNSA. Trimming stripped 0 bases from V and 3 bases from J, with 6 bases between. CDR3 length: 13 residues. The CDR3: CASSLARNYEQYV. CDR3 DNA: TGTGCCAGCAGCTTAGCACGGAACTACGAGCAGTACGTC.

The V and J genes are TRBV7-9 and TRBJ2-1; no definite D call. The CDR3 covers 15 residues. Trimming pared 5 bases from V and 3 bases from J, leaving 14 bases between. The germline V gene has CDR1 SEHNR and CDR2 FQNEAQ (reference sequence). The CDR3 sequence is CASSQSRLDYNEQFF. The CDR3 DNA follows: TGTGCCAGCAGCCAGTCAAGACTGGACTACAATGAGCAGTTCTTC.

The chain uses TRBV5-1 and TRBJ2-5; the D gene could be TRBD1 or TRBD2 (6 bases each). The germline V gene has CDR1 SGHRS and CDR2 YFSETQ. The CDR3 contains 16 residues. V was shortened by 0 bases and J by 2 bases, with 14 bases between the two germline ends. DNA of the CDR3: TGCGCCAGCAGCTTGGATCGGGGGCTAGGTCAAGAGACCCAGTACTTC. Translating gives CASSLDRGLGQETQYF.

This clonotype showed up just a few times. The chain joins TRBV6-4 to TRBJ2-1; tentatively, D is TRBD2 (5 bases). The CDR3 extends over 15 amino acids. Trimming pared 6 bases from V and 0 bases from J, leaving 12 bases between. Germline-derived CDR1 and CDR2 are MRHNA and SNTAGT. The CDR3 loop reads CASRRDYSSYNEQFF. In DNA, the CDR3 is TGTGCCAGCAGGAGGGATTATAGCTCCTACAATGAGCAGTTCTTC.

This clonotype appeared once. This rearrangement joins TRBV9 to TRBJ2-3, with 10 positions matching TRBD2. V dropped 0 bases and J dropped 6; count of bases not matched to a gene: 10. The germline CDR1 and CDR2 sequences are SGDLS and YYNGEE. The CDR3 runs to 17 residues. CDR3 sequence reads: CASSVGPISGGQDTQYF. The DNA for the CDR3 is TGTGCCAGCAGCGTAGGACCAATTAGCGGGGGGCAGGATACGCAGTATTTT.

This clonotype was seen more than once but under ten times. This chain joins TRBV6-2 or TRBV6-3 and TRBJ1-1, with a possible D match to TRBD1 (5 bases). The length of the CDR3 is 14 residues. V was clipped by 2 bases and J by 6 bases, with 13 bases between them. The germline V gene encodes CDR1 MNHEY and CDR2 SVGEGT. The CDR3 sequence is CASSYRGGLAEAFF. Written as DNA, the CDR3 is TGTGCCAGCAGTTACCGTGGGGGTTTGGCTGAAGCTTTCTTT.

The V gene is TRBV4-3, the J gene TRBJ2-3; a possible D gene is TRBD1 (6 bases). This CDR3 is built from 14 residues. The V gene lost 0 bases and the J gene lost 14 bases, with 18 bases spanning the gap. Germline CDR1 is LGHNA and CDR2 is YSLEER. The CDR3 nucleotides read TGCGCCAGCAGCCAAGACCCTCAGGGGTTGGTACCGTATTTT. Protein sequence: CASSQDPQGLVPYF.

The rearrangement joins TRBV5-1 to TRBJ2-5; TRBD2 agrees at 11 bases. Trimming took 4 bases from V and 4 from J; bases not matched to a gene: 12. The CDR3 totals 17 residues. Looked up from germline, CDR1 is SGHRS and CDR2 is YFSETQ. The CDR3 sequence: CASSPLAGGPGAETQYF. The CDR3 DNA sequence: TGCGCCAGCAGCCCTTTAGCGGGGGGGCCTGGGGCAGAGACCCAGTACTTC.

This clonotype was found a few times. This chain links TRBV3-1 with TRBJ1-1, with unresolved D. Trimming took 7 bases from V and 1 from J, leaving 10 bases between them. The CDR3 consists of 13 residues. The germline CDR1 and CDR2 sequences are LGHDT and YNNKEL (reference sequence). CDR3 in DNA: TGTGCCAGCACCCACAGCCCGAACACTGAAGCTTTCTTT. It yields the protein CASTHSPNTEAFF.

The chain employs TRBV2 and TRBJ2-5, with D uncertain. Germline lookup yields CDR1 SNHLY and CDR2 FYNNEI. V dropped 6 bases and J dropped 3 bases, with 5 bases sitting between them. CDR3 length: 11 amino acids. The chain's CDR3 is CASRVEETQYF. In DNA form, the CDR3 reads TGTGCCAGCAGGGTTGAAGAGACCCAGTACTTC.

The J gene is TRBJ2-3, the V gene TRBV6-2 or TRBV6-3; maybe TRBD1 (6 bases). This CDR3 comprises 14 residues. Trimming removed 5 bases from V and 3 bases from J, with 12 bases in between. In germline, CDR1 is MNHEY, CDR2 SVGEGT. CDR3 bases: TGTGCCAGCAGTCGAGGGGGTGAGACAGATACGCAGTATTTT. Translating gives CASSRGGETDTQYF.

V and J are TRBV6-2 or TRBV6-3 and TRBJ1-1; a weak D match, TRBD1 (6 bases). In germline, CDR1 is MNHEY, CDR2 SVGEGT. V shed 6 bases and J shed 3 bases, with 20 bases lying between them. The CDR3 runs to 16 residues. The CDR3 DNA sequence: TGTGCCAGCAGACCACACAGGGATTCCGTGGACACTGAAGCTTTCTTT. Protein: CASRPHRDSVDTEAFF.

This rearrangement joins TRBV12-3 or TRBV12-4 to TRBJ1-3; D remains ambiguous. V was cut by 2 bases and J by 0 bases, with 8 bases left in between. The CDR3 runs 15 residues. The CDR3 nucleotides are TGTGCCAGCAGTTTACGGCCGTACTCTGGAAACACCATATATTTT. As protein: CASSLRPYSGNTIYF.

Comment on this clonotype: A much more abundant neighbour one base away suggests this may be a read error. The genes are TRBV5-1 and TRBJ1-2; D uncertain. The V end lost 1 base, the J end lost 0 bases, and 10 bases lay between the germline ends. The CDR3 contains 15 residues. The germline CDR1 and CDR2 sequences are SGHRS and YFSETQ. The CDR3 bases are TGCGCCAGCAGCTTGCAATTCATGACTAACTATGGCTACACCTTC. Translating gives CASSLQFMTNYGYTF. Based on the CDR3 plus reference TRBV5-1 and TRBJ1-2, the full variable domain is KAGVTQTPRYLIKTRGQQVTLSCSPISGHRSVSWYQQTPGQGLQFLFEYFSETQRNKGNFPGRFSGRQFSNSRSEMNVSTLELGDSALYLCASSLQFMTNYGYTFGSGTRLTVV.

This clonotype has just a few counts. The rearrangement joins TRBV7-2 to TRBJ1-4; D might be TRBD1 (6 bases). V was trimmed by 5 bases and J by 6 bases, leaving 16 bases between them. CDR1 and CDR2 from the germline V gene are SGHTA and FQGNSA. CDR3 length: 15 residues. In nucleotides, the CDR3 is TGTGCCAGCAGCGGTTACAGGGACGGCTATGAAAAACTGTTTTTT. Translated, it gives CASSGYRDGYEKLFF. The whole variable domain, filled in from reference TRBV7-2 and TRBJ1-4, reads GAGVSQSPSNKVTEKGKDVELRCDPISGHTALYWYRQSLGQGLEFLIYFQGNSAPDKSGLPSDRFSAERTGGSVSTLTIQRTQQEDSAVYLCASSGYRDGYEKLFFGSGTQLSVL.

This chain connects TRBV18 to TRBJ2-6; unclear D gene. V lost 2 bases to trimming and J lost 4 bases, with 15 bases between them. The CDR3 loop spans 17 amino acids. Per germline, CDR1 KGHSH and CDR2 LQKENI. CDR3 amino acids: CASSPSGAQSGANVLTF. Written as DNA, the CDR3 is TGTGCCAGCTCACCATCAGGCGCGCAGTCCGGGGCCAACGTCCTGACTTTC.